This T cell receptor (beta chain) was profiled in a study of monozygotic twins with inflammatory bowel disease. Study results and limitations: Other individuals had fewer clonotypes in common with IBD patients than with healthy twins, especially with disease activity. The study found lower TCRbeta diversity (inverse Simpson) in IBD patients than in healthy co-twins.

Blood was drawn once per donor, and each sample measured roughly 2.5 ml. About this clonotype: The antigen is not known.

cDNA encoding TCRalpha and TCRbeta underwent two nested PCRs of approximately 16 and 10 cycles, each of which was followed by bead purification. TCRdb reprocessed the 5' RACE reads and reports one entry per CDR3 protein, with no DNA. The ten top clones account for around 7%, within a sample of tens of thousands of distinct CDR3 sequences. CDR1 LGHNA and CDR2 YNFKEQ come from the germline V gene. The length of the CDR3 is 17 residues. The chain uses TRBV4-2 and TRBJ2-3; with no DNA, the TCRdb D assignment of TRBD2 cannot be verified. The sample consisted of blood. The clonotype originates from a human donor with ulcerative colitis or Crohn's disease, or a healthy co-twin of an affected twin (not recorded which). The CDR3 sequence: CASSQRLAGFSTDTQYF.